These 5 T cell receptor beta chains share one sample of origin, sequenced in a study of cytomegalovirus exposure and HLA in healthy donors. The PCR was carried out with 60 Vbeta primers and 13 Jbeta primers. Libraries were prepared by immunoSEQ multiplex PCR; TCRdb keeps only in-frame clonotypes and omits some of them. The data contain some 150,000 clones, approximately 90% of them seen just once; the ten biggest clones take up over 0.8%. Specimen: PBMCs. Every receptor here comes from a woman in her twenties or thirties in good health and CMV-seronegative.

The chain recombines TRBV4-2 with TRBJ2-7; 8 positions match TRBD2. The CDR3 contains 16 residues. Losses at the gene ends were 2 bases for V and 0 bases for J; bases not matched to a gene: 6. CDR1 is LGHNA, CDR2 YNFKEQ, per germline. CDR3 sequence: CASSQFSGTSSYEQYF. CDR3 coding DNA: TGTGCCAGCAGCCAATTTAGCGGGACTTCCTCCTACGAGCAGTACTTC.

The V and J genes are TRBV6-1 and TRBJ2-5; 8 bases are a match to TRBD1. The V segment lost 6 bases and the J segment 5 bases; nucleotides outside the gene matches: 11. CDR3 length equals 15 residues. The germline V gene has CDR1 MNHNS and CDR2 SASEGT. CDR3 region: CASSPLTRTGETQYF. The CDR3 region has the DNA TGTGCCAGCAGCCCACTAACAAGGACAGGGGAGACCCAGTACTTC.

V usage is TRBV12-5 and J usage is TRBJ2-3; TRBD2 aligns across 9 bases. The germline V gene encodes CDR1 LGHNT and CDR2 FRNRAP. V trimming: 0 bases; J trimming: 0 bases; junction bases outside the gene matches: 4. This CDR3 spans 17 amino acids. Written as DNA, the CDR3 is TGTGCTAGTGGTTTGGTACTCGCGGGAGGGAGCACAGATACGCAGTATTTT. Translation gives CASGLVLAGGSTDTQYF.

This chain links TRBV5-5 with TRBJ2-3; TRBD2 aligns across 7 bases. Germline lookup yields CDR1 SGHKS and CDR2 YYEKEE (reference sequence). The CDR3 sequence is 16 residues long. Trimming took 1 base from V and 3 from J; bases not matched to a gene: 8. Here the CDR3 reads CASSLIGRENTDTQYF. CDR3 sequence (DNA): TGTGCCAGCAGCTTGATTGGGAGGGAGAATACAGATACGCAGTATTTT.

The V gene is TRBV6-1, the J gene TRBJ1-5; D is perhaps TRBD1 (6 bases). The germline V gene encodes CDR1 MNHNS and CDR2 SASEGT. V gave up 8 bases and J gave up 5 bases, with 16 bases separating them. This CDR3 is built from 14 residues. CDR3 sequence reads: CASSLVGAYQPQHF. CDR3 coding DNA: TGTGCCAGCTCTCTAGTGGGGGCTTATCAGCCCCAGCATTTT.